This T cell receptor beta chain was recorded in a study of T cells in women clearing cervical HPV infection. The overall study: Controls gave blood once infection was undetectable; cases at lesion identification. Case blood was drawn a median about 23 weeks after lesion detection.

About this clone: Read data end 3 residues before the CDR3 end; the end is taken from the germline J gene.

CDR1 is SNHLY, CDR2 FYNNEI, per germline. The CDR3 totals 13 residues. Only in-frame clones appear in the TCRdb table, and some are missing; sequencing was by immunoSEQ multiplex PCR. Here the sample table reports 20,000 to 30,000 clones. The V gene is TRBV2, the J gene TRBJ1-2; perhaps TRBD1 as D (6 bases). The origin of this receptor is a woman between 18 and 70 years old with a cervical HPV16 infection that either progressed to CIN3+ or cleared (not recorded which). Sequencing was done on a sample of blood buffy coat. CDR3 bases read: TGTGCCAGCAGTGCACACAGGGATTCTCAC. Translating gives CASSAHRDSH. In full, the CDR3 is CASSAHRDSHYTF.